This is a list of T cell receptor beta chains from one sample in a study of T cell repertoires in aging, cancer and after chemotherapy. A single record per CDR3 protein comes from TCRdb applying MiXCR to the multiplex PCR reads. The sample lists around 5,800 distinct CDR3 sequences, roughly a fifth occurring once. Sequences were obtained from blood. The receptors shown here come from a human donor with a blood cancer. CDR3s include the opening cysteine and the closing phenylalanine or tryptophan. The D gene is left open where the match is weak. For some rows the clone size is stated as once, few or many, or as a class when expanded; others skip it.

abundance,j_gene,d_gene,v_gene,CDR3aa,CDR3nt
medium-sized,TRBJ1-5,.,TRBV6-1,CASSEALQLRLQPQHF,TGTGCCAGCAGTGAAGCGCTTCAGCTCAGGCTTCAGCCCCAGCATTTT
.,TRBJ2-3,.,TRBV9,CASSPVAGKSTDTQYF,TGTGCCAGCAGCCCGGTGGCGGGGAAGAGCACAGATACGCAGTATTTT
.,TRBJ1-3,.,TRBV5-1,CASSYYPGRSSGNTIYF,TGCGCCAGCAGCTATTACCCGGGACGAAGCTCTGGAAACACCATATATTTT
.,TRBJ2-5,TRBD2,TRBV20-1,CSARTSGNPRGTQYF,TGCAGTGCTAGGACTAGCGGGAACCCACGGGGGACCCAGTACTTC
medium-sized,TRBJ1-4,.,TRBV19,CASSWGGGKLFF,TGTGCCAGTAGTTGGGGTGGCGGAAAACTGTTTTTT
medium-sized,TRBJ2-2,.,TRBV6-4,CASSAQNTGELFF,TGTGCCAGCAGTGCACAGAACACCGGGGAGCTGTTTTTT
.,TRBJ1-3,.,TRBV11-1,CASSPPGLMSGLNTIYF,TGTGCCAGCAGCCCCCCCGGGCTCATGAGCGGATTAAACACCATATATTTT
few,TRBJ2-5,TRBD2,TRBV7-3,CASSLRASGGQETQYF,TGTGCCAGCAGCTTAAGGGCTAGCGGGGGCCAAGAGACCCAGTACTTC
medium-sized,TRBJ2-1,.,TRBV20-1,CSAREGTAYNEQFF,TGCAGTGCTAGAGAGGGGACGGCGTACAATGAGCAGTTCTTC
.,TRBJ1-2,.,TRBV19,CASSIESQGSGKYGYTF,TGTGCCAGTAGTATAGAGAGCCAGGGGTCGGGAAAGTATGGCTACACCTTC
.,TRBJ1-1,.,TRBV12-3/TRBV12-4,CASSFPGQMNTEAFF,TGTGCCAGCAGTTTCCCCGGACAGATGAACACTGAAGCTTTCTTT
.,TRBJ1-2,.,TRBV28,CASTQPTNYGYTF,TGTGCCAGCACCCAACCCACTAACTATGGCTACACCTTC
.,TRBJ1-4,TRBD1,TRBV6-1,CASSGQGFEKLFF,TGTGCCAGCAGCGGACAGGGTTTTGAAAAACTGTTTTTT
.,TRBJ1-5,TRBD1,TRBV30,CAWRGAGTVNSPQHF,TGTGCCTGGAGGGGGGCCGGGACAGTTAATTCGCCCCAGCATTTT
.,TRBJ1-4,.,TRBV20-1,CSASLSATNEKLFF,TGCAGTGCCAGCCTAAGTGCAACTAATGAAAAACTGTTTTTT
medium-sized,TRBJ2-3,.,TRBV18,CASSKTMGTDTQYF,TGTGCCAGCTCGAAGACCATGGGCACAGATACGCAGTATTTT
medium-sized,TRBJ2-3,.,TRBV4-3,CASSAGSLDTQYF,TGCGCCAGCAGCGCGGGGTCTTTAGATACGCAGTATTTT
medium-sized,TRBJ1-5,.,TRBV6-5,CASRDSNNQPQHF,TGTGCCAGCAGAGACAGTAACAATCAGCCCCAGCATTTT
medium-sized,TRBJ2-7,.,TRBV5-6,CASSLVRAQAYEQYF,TGTGCCAGCAGCTTGGTTCGGGCACAGGCCTACGAGCAGTACTTC
.,TRBJ2-7,TRBD2,TRBV28,CASRLAGGEQYF,TGTGCCAGCAGACTAGCGGGGGGCGAGCAGTACTTC
medium-sized,TRBJ2-2,TRBD2,TRBV20-1,CSARDGRGRGGELFF,TGCAGTGCTAGAGACGGGCGGGGGAGAGGCGGGGAGCTGTTTTTT
.,TRBJ1-1,TRBD1,TRBV5-6,CVSSLGQPYTEAFF,TGTGTCAGCAGCCTGGGACAGCCGTACACTGAAGCTTTCTTT
medium-sized,TRBJ2-1,.,TRBV30,CAWFKAREQFF,TGTGCCTGGTTCAAAGCACGGGAGCAGTTCTTC
medium-sized,TRBJ2-7,TRBD1,TRBV7-6,CASSTGQDRNSYEQYF,TGTGCCAGCAGCACAGGACAGGATAGAAATTCCTACGAGCAGTACTTC
medium-sized,TRBJ1-2,TRBD1,TRBV6-2/TRBV6-3,CASSDPGTGRYGYTF,TGTGCCAGCTCGGATCCCGGGACAGGAAGGTATGGCTACACCTTC
medium-sized,TRBJ1-4,.,TRBV6-5,CASSFTPQNNEKLFF,TGTGCCAGCAGCTTCACCCCCCAAAATAATGAAAAACTGTTTTTT
few,TRBJ1-2,.,TRBV28,CASTTVTYGYTF,TGTGCCAGCACAACAGTAACTTATGGCTACACCTTC
few,TRBJ1-2,.,TRBV12-3/TRBV12-4,CASSFGTVTYGYTF,TGTGCCAGCAGTTTCGGTACAGTAACCTATGGCTACACCTTC
medium-sized,TRBJ2-2,TRBD1,TRBV10-2,CASSAGQGGSQGELFF,TGCGCCAGCAGTGCAGGACAGGGGGGATCTCAGGGGGAGCTGTTTTTT